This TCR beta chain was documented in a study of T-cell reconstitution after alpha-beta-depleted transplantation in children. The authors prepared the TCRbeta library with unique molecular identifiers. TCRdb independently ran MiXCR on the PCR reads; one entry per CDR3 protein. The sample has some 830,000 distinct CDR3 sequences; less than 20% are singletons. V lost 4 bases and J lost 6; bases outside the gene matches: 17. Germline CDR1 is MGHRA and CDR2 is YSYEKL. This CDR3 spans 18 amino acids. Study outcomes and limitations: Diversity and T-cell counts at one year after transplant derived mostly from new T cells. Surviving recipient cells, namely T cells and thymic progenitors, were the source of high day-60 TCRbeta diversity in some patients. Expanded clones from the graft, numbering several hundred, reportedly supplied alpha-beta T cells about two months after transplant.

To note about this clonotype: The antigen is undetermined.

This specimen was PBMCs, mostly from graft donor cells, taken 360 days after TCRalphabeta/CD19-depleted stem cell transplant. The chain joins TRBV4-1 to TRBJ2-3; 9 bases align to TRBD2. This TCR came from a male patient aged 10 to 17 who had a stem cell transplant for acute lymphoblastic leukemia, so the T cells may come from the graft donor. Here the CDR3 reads CASSPTPVRTSVLDTQYF. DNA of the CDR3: TGCGCCAGCAGCCCCACCCCCGTCCGGACTAGCGTTTTGGATACGCAGTATTTT.